These T cell receptor beta chains were read from a single sample in a study of OX40 agonist ivuxolimab in advanced cancers. Assay used: immunoSEQ multiplex PCR; TCRdb lists only in-frame clones, some missing. The sample has tens of thousands of clones; about 84% are singletons. Sequences were derived from CD4+ or CD8+ T cells sorted from blood, sampled in a trial of the OX40 agonist ivuxolimab. These receptors were taken from an adult with an advanced solid tumor such as melanoma, head and neck, liver or kidney cancer. Both conserved end residues are part of each CDR3. Fields, in order: J gene, clone size, D gene, V gene, CDR3 protein, CDR3 DNA. The D gene is left open where the match is weak. Part of the rows lack a size; the others show once, few, many or a class for expanded clones.

TRBJ1-1 NA NA TRBV29-1 CSVALNTEAFF TGCAGCGTCGCTCTCAACACTGAAGCTTTCTTT
TRBJ2-7 NA TRBD1 TRBV19 CASSRVTGDSFYEQYF TGTGCCAGTAGTCGGGTGACAGGGGACAGTTTCTACGAGCAGTACTTC
TRBJ2-5 NA NA TRBV5-1 CASSSGVQQETQYF TGCGCCAGCAGTTCAGGCGTTCAACAAGAGACCCAGTACTTC
TRBJ1-2 NA NA TRBV7-2 CASSLAPVLYGYTF TGTGCCAGCAGCTTAGCTCCTGTCCTCTATGGCTACACCTTC
TRBJ1-2 NA NA TRBV6-4 CASSDSPGLIYGYTF TGTGCCAGCAGTGACTCGCCAGGACTGATCTATGGCTACACCTTC
TRBJ1-4 once NA TRBV4-1 CASREPGLIRKNEKLFF TGCGCCAGCAGGGAACCGGGACTAATAAGGAAGAATGAAAAACTGTTTTTT
TRBJ1-1 NA NA TRBV28 CASSLFSGGVTEAFF TGTGCCAGCAGTTTATTTTCCGGGGGCGTTACTGAAGCTTTCTTT
TRBJ2-3 few TRBD2 TRBV6-4 CASSDASGGRTDTQYF TGTGCCAGCAGTGACGCTAGCGGCGGTCGGACAGATACGCAGTATTTT
TRBJ1-2 NA TRBD1 TRBV29-1 CSVQGDDYGYTF TGCAGCGTACAGGGGGATGACTATGGCTACACCTTC
TRBJ2-1 few NA TRBV19 CASAAGYYVEEQFF TGTGCCAGCGCAGCAGGGTATTATGTTGAGGAGCAGTTCTTC
TRBJ2-4 NA TRBD1 TRBV4-3 CASSQGMGTGGIQYF TGCGCCAGCAGCCAAGGAATGGGTACAGGGGGCATTCAGTACTTC
TRBJ2-5 NA NA TRBV6-6 CASSYSGTQETQYF TGTGCCAGCAGTTACTCAGGGACCCAAGAGACCCAGTACTTC
TRBJ1-4 NA TRBD1 TRBV7-8 CASSLRDSDEKLFF TGTGCCAGCAGCTTAAGGGACAGTGATGAAAAACTGTTTTTT
TRBJ1-2 NA NA TRBV11-3 CASSLSEYVTGDGYTF TGTGCCAGCAGCTTATCGGAGTATGTGACAGGAGATGGCTACACCTTC
TRBJ1-1 NA TRBD1 TRBV2 CASSFARTGKGTEAFF TGTGCCAGCAGTTTTGCTAGGACAGGGAAGGGCACTGAAGCTTTCTTT
TRBJ2-7 NA TRBD1 TRBV23-1 CASSSNRGCYEQYF TGCGCCAGCAGCTCGAACAGGGGGTGCTACGAGCAGTACTTC
TRBJ2-5 NA TRBD2 TRBV6-5 CASLGEGRVEQYF TGTGCCAGTTTAGGGGAGGGCCGGGTTGAGCAGTACTTC
TRBJ1-2 NA TRBD1 TRBV19 CASSRDSYNYGYTF TGTGCCAGTAGCAGGGACAGTTATAACTATGGCTACACCTTC
TRBJ2-3 NA NA TRBV19 CASSLRWGVTDTQYF TGTGCCAGTAGCCTCCGGTGGGGGGTCACAGATACGCAGTATTTT
TRBJ2-3 NA NA TRBV2 CASGQETSTDTQYF TGTGCCAGCGGGCAGGAGACTAGCACAGATACGCAGTATTTT
TRBJ2-1 few NA TRBV7-9 CASSLERGGVGINEQFF TGTGCCAGCAGCTTAGAACGTGGCGGGGTGGGGATCAATGAGCAGTTCTTC
TRBJ2-5 NA NA TRBV2 CASSTRAQGEKTQYF TGTGCCAGCAGTACCCGAGCCCAGGGTGAGAAGACCCAGTACTTC
TRBJ1-3 medium-sized TRBD1 TRBV28 CASSRGQGRDTIYF TGTGCCAGCAGTAGAGGACAGGGAAGGGACACCATATATTTT
TRBJ2-1 NA TRBD2 TRBV5-1 CASSLRAGAYNEQFF TGCGCCAGCAGCTTAAGAGCGGGAGCCTACAATGAGCAGTTCTTC
TRBJ1-2 NA NA TRBV2 CASSETTVTYGYTF TGTGCCAGCAGTGAAACGACAGTAACCTATGGCTACACCTTC
TRBJ1-1 NA TRBD1 TRBV19 CASSIRDRGYLAFF TGTGCCAGTAGTATCCGGGACAGGGGGTATTTGGCTTTCTTT
TRBJ1-1 NA TRBD1 TRBV2 CASNLGTGSNTEAFF TGTGCCAGCAACCTAGGGACAGGGTCAAATACTGAAGCTTTCTTT
TRBJ1-2 NA TRBD1 TRBV9 CASSAVPGGNGYTF TGTGCCAGCAGCGCAGTCCCAGGGGGTAATGGCTACACCTTC
TRBJ2-7 once NA TRBV2 CASSDVETDSYEQYF TGTGCCAGCAGTGACGTCGAGACGGACTCCTACGAGCAGTACTTC
TRBJ1-2 few TRBD1 TRBV6-6 CASSPGTGTYGYTF TGCGCCAGCAGTCCCGGGACAGGGACCTATGGCTACACCTTC
TRBJ2-5 NA TRBD1 TRBV5-6 CASSLSPTGTGKETQYF TGTGCCAGCAGCTTGTCCCCGACCGGGACAGGGAAAGAGACCCAGTACTTC
TRBJ2-1 NA NA TRBV11-3 CASSLRNSYNEQFF TGTGCCAGCAGCTTAAGAAACTCCTACAATGAGCAGTTCTTC
TRBJ1-2 NA NA TRBV11-2 CASSLEMAGYTF TGTGCCAGCAGCTTGGAAATGGCTGGCTACACCTTC
TRBJ1-5 NA NA TRBV16 CASSQSWRVLNQPQHF TGTGCCAGCAGCCAATCGTGGAGGGTCCTGAATCAGCCCCAGCATTTT
TRBJ2-7 NA NA TRBV6-5 CATTGLTGSYEQYF TGTGCCACCACTGGTTTGACGGGATCCTACGAGCAGTACTTC
TRBJ1-2 NA TRBD1 TRBV2 CASSDWGQGVNTF TGTGCCAGCAGTGATTGGGGTCAGGGGGTAAACACCTTC
TRBJ2-3 NA TRBD1 TRBV7-9 CASSLGKAGTGYTDTQYF TGTGCCAGCAGCTTAGGGAAAGCCGGGACAGGGTACACAGATACGCAGTATTTT
TRBJ1-2 NA NA TRBV15 CATSREGVNYGYTF TGTGCCACCAGCAGAGAAGGGGTTAACTATGGCTACACCTTC
TRBJ2-5 NA NA TRBV7-2 CASSLRSTQYF TGTGCCAGCAGCTTAAGGAGTACCCAGTACTTC
TRBJ2-1 NA NA TRBV5-1 CASTNQGSSYNEQFF TGCGCCAGCACTAACCAGGGAAGCTCCTACAATGAGCAGTTCTTC
TRBJ2-1 NA NA TRBV5-4 CASSSNTNEQFF TGTGCCAGCAGCTCAAATACCAATGAGCAGTTCTTC
TRBJ1-5 once NA TRBV28 CASSLRGLNQPQHF TGTGCCAGCAGTTTAAGAGGGCTCAATCAGCCCCAGCATTTT
TRBJ1-5 NA NA TRBV10-2 CASSGGTRQPQHF TGCGCCAGCAGTGGGGGGACGCGGCAGCCCCAGCATTTT
TRBJ2-1 once TRBD1 TRBV5-4 CASSRQGQLNEQFF TGTGCCAGCAGCCGACAGGGTCAGTTGAATGAGCAGTTCTTC
TRBJ1-5 NA TRBD1 TRBV27 CASSLSDRGPGNQPQHF TGTGCCAGCAGTTTATCCGACAGGGGGCCTGGCAATCAGCCCCAGCATTTT
TRBJ2-5 NA TRBD2 TRBV7-2 CASTYMGLAGAETQYF TGTGCCAGCACCTATATGGGACTAGCGGGAGCAGAGACCCAGTACTTC
TRBJ2-7 NA NA TRBV6-1 CASSEAPTGYEQYF TGTGCCAGCAGTGAAGCCCCGACGGGCTACGAGCAGTACTTC
TRBJ1-2 NA NA TRBV7-6 CASSLGGRRALANYGYTF TGTGCCAGCAGCTTAGGTGGGAGGCGGGCCCTAGCTAACTATGGCTACACCTTC
TRBJ2-7 NA TRBD2 TRBV25-1 CASSVAGGEEQYF TGTGCCAGCAGTGTAGCGGGAGGAGAGGAGCAGTACTTC
TRBJ2-4 NA NA TRBV19 CASSMGWGKNIQYF TGTGCCAGTAGTATGGGGTGGGGGAAAAACATTCAGTACTTC
TRBJ2-7 NA TRBD1 TRBV7-9 CASSSNPGTGAEQYF TGTGCCAGCAGCTCAAACCCCGGGACAGGGGCGGAGCAGTACTTC
TRBJ1-6 NA NA TRBV27 CASSLYGGSHSPLHF TGTGCCAGCAGTTTATATGGGGGTAGTCATTCACCCCTCCACTTT